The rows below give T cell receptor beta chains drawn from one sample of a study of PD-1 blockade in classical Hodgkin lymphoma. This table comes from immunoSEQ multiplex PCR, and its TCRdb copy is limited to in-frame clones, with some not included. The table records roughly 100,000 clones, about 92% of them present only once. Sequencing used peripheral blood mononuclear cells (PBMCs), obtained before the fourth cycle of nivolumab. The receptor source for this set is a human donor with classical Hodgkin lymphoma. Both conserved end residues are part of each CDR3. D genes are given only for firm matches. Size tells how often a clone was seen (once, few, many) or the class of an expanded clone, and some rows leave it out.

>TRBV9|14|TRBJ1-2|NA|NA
CASSVGQRGGGYTF
TGTGCCAGCAGCGTCGGACAGCGTGGAGGTGGCTACACCTTC
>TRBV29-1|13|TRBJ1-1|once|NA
CSGFSTGPGEAFF
TGCAGCGGATTCTCGACAGGCCCCGGGGAGGCTTTCTTT
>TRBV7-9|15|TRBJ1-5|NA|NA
CASSAGTGVNQPQHF
TGTGCCAGCAGCGCTGGGACGGGCGTTAATCAGCCCCAGCATTTT
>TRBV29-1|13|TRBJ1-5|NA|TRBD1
CSVTGTGDQPQHF
TGCAGCGTTACCGGGACAGGAGATCAGCCCCAGCATTTT
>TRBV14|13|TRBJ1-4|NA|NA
CASSLGPGGKLFF
TGTGCCAGCAGCCTGGGACCGGGCGGAAAACTGTTTTTT
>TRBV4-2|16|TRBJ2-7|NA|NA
CASSQGTASYRSEQYF
TGTGCCAGCAGCCAAGGTACAGCGTCTTACAGGAGCGAGCAGTACTTC
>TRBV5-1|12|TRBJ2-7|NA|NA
CASRAEGYEQYF
TGCGCCAGCAGGGCCGAAGGCTACGAGCAGTACTTC
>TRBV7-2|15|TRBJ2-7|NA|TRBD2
CASSFESGRRYEQYF
TGTGCCAGCAGCTTTGAGAGCGGGAGACGGTACGAGCAGTACTTC
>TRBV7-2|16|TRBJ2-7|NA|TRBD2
CASSLSGGLSSYEQYF
TGTGCCAGCAGCTTATCGGGGGGGTTAAGCTCCTACGAGCAGTACTTC
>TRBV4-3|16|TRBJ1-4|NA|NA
CASSQDRTGYNVELFF
TGCGCCAGCAGCCAAGATCGAACAGGGTATAATGTTGAACTGTTTTTT
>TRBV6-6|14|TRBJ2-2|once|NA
CASSLKRNTGELFF
TGTGCCAGCAGCTTAAAAAGGAACACCGGGGAGCTGTTTTTT
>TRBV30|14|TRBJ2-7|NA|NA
CAWSPPDPFYEQYF
TGTGCCTGGAGCCCTCCAGACCCGTTCTACGAGCAGTACTTC
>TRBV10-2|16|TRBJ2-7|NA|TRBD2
CASSEPGLAGTHEQYF
TGCGCCAGCAGTGAGCCTGGACTAGCCGGGACCCACGAGCAGTACTTC
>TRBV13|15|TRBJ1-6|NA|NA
CASSPRETYNSPLHF
TGTGCCAGCAGCCCTCGGGAGACCTATAATTCACCCCTCCACTTT
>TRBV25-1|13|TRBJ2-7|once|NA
CASSVGGAAREYF
TGTGCCAGCAGTGTTGGGGGGGCGGCGCGGGAATACTTC
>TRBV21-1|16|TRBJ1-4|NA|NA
CASSKGRGQTNEKLFF
TGTGCCAGCAGCAAAGGCAGGGGGCAAACTAATGAAAAACTGTTTTTT
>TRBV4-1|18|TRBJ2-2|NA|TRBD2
CASTSGTSGSANTGELFF
TGCGCCAGCACGTCCGGGACTAGCGGGAGCGCGAACACCGGGGAGCTGTTTTTT
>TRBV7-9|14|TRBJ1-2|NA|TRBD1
CASRRQGKDYGYTF
TGTGCCAGCAGGAGACAGGGAAAAGACTATGGCTACACCTTC
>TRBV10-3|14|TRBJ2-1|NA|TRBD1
CAISDTDRGFEQFF
TGTGCCATCAGTGACACTGACAGGGGATTTGAGCAGTTCTTC
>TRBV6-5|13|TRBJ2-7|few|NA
CASRPTVDYEQYF
TGTGCCAGCAGGCCGACGGTGGACTACGAGCAGTACTTC
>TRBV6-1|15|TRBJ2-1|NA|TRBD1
CASSLTPGQVNEQFF
TGTGCCAGCAGTCTCACACCGGGACAGGTGAATGAGCAGTTCTTC
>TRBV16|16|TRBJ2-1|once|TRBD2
CASSLGTSGRANEQFF
TGTGCCAGCAGCCTAGGGACTAGCGGGAGGGCCAATGAGCAGTTCTTC
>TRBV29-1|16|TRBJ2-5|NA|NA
CSAYAGPPVPRETQYF
TGCAGCGCCTATGCCGGGCCCCCGGTGCCGAGAGAGACCCAGTACTTC
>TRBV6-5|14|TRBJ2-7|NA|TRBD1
CASSPGQGVGEQYF
TGTGCCAGCAGCCCGGGACAGGGGGTTGGTGAGCAGTACTTC
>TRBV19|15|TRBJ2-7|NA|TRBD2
CASSIGWGSGDEQYF
TGTGCCAGTAGTATTGGATGGGGGAGCGGGGACGAGCAGTACTTC
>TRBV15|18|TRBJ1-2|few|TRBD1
CATSREMPRQGSGYGYTF
TGTGCCACCAGCAGAGAGATGCCTCGACAGGGATCGGGATATGGCTACACCTTC
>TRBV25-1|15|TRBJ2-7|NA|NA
CASSGSGGRTYEQYF
TGTGCCAGCAGTGGAAGTGGGGGAAGAACCTACGAGCAGTACTTC
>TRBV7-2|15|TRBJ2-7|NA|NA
CASSLVSTETYEQYF
TGTGCCAGCAGCTTAGTCTCTACAGAAACCTACGAGCAGTACTTC
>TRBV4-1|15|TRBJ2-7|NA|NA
CASSQDARPNYEQYF
TGCGCCAGCAGCCAAGATGCCAGGCCCAACTACGAGCAGTACTTC
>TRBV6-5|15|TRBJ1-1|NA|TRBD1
CASSYPPTGGGEAFF
TGTGCCAGCAGTTACCCCCCGACAGGGGGTGGGGAAGCTTTCTTT
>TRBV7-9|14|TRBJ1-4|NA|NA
CASSLVGSNEKLFF
TGTGCCAGCAGCTTAGTTGGATCTAATGAAAAACTGTTTTTT
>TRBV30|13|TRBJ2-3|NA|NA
CAWSMGFTDTQYF
TGTGCCTGGAGTATGGGGTTCACAGATACGCAGTATTTT
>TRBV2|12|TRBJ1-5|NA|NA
CASRAESGPQHF
TGTGCCAGCAGGGCGGAGTCCGGGCCCCAGCATTTT
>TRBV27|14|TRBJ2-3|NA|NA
CASSLRMDSITQYF
TGTGCCAGCAGTTTACGTATGGACAGCATAACGCAGTATTTT
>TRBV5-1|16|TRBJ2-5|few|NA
CASSLSGVPYQETQYF
TGCGCCAGCAGCTTGTCGGGGGTCCCCTACCAAGAGACCCAGTACTTC
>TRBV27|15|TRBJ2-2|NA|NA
CASRPVGQNTGELFF
TGTGCCAGCAGGCCTGTTGGGCAGAACACCGGGGAGCTGTTTTTT
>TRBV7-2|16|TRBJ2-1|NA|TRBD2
CASSLMSSGSYNEQFF
TGTGCCAGCAGCTTAATGTCTAGCGGGAGTTACAATGAGCAGTTCTTC
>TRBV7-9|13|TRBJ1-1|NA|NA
CASSLGGTTEAFF
TGTGCCAGCAGCTTAGGGGGCACCACTGAAGCTTTCTTT
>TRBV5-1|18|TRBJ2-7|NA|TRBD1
CASSLAGTGRKAAYEQYF
TGCGCCAGCAGCTTGGCAGGGACAGGAAGGAAAGCCGCCTACGAGCAGTACTTC
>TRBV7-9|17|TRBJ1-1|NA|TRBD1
CASSLALRDRGLSEAFF
TGTGCCAGCAGCTTAGCCCTCCGGGACAGGGGTTTGTCTGAAGCTTTCTTT
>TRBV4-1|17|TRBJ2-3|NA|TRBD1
CASSQDGAGGLPDTQYF
TGCGCCAGCAGCCAAGATGGGGCAGGGGGCCTCCCAGATACGCAGTATTTT
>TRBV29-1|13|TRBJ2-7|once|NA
CSVLWGARYEQYF
TGCAGCGTGCTCTGGGGGGCGCGGTACGAGCAGTACTTC
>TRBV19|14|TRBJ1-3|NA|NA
CASSIKASGNTIYF
TGTGCCAGTAGTATAAAGGCCAGTGGAAACACCATATATTTT
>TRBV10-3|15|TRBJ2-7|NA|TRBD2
CAISESAGGANEQYF
TGTGCCATCAGTGAGTCGGCGGGAGGGGCGAATGAGCAGTACTTC
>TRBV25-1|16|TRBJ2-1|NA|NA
CASSETWGESYNEQFF
TGTGCCAGCAGTGAAACGTGGGGGGAATCCTACAATGAGCAGTTCTTC
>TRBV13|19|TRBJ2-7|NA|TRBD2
CASSSRSLILAGGSYEQYF
TGTGCCAGCAGCTCACGCTCTCTAATCCTAGCGGGAGGTTCCTACGAGCAGTACTTC
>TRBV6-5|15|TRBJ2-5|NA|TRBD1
CASSYRDSFQETQYF
TGTGCCAGCAGTTATCGGGACAGCTTCCAAGAGACCCAGTACTTC
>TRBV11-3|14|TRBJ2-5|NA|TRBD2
CASSSSWGGETQYF
TGTGCCAGCAGCTCTTCCTGGGGGGGTGAGACCCAGTACTTC